This T cell receptor (beta chain) is from a study of cytomegalovirus exposure and HLA in healthy donors. In the case of this clone: Antigen specificity is unknown.

Study findings and constraints: The investigators catalogued 150 to 200 TCR beta chains as cytomegalovirus-associated. Usually a TCR sequence was rare, but some public TCRs were found in many donors. Testing in vitro showed a few CMV-associated chains specific for CMV antigens. According to a later analysis, TCR clusters from the first cohort tended to co-occur in the 120 or so validation repertoires.

Here immunoSEQ multiplex PCR was the method, and the copy in TCRdb shows in-frame clones only, minus some. This sample has approximately 170,000 clones, with around 82% found just once. CDR1 is MGHDK, CDR2 SYGVNS, per germline. There are 18 residues in the CDR3. V shed 1 base, J shed 0 bases, and the junction held 5 bases outside the gene matches. Sequenced: PBMCs. The TCR sequence derives from a man aged 25 to 40 in good health and CMV-seropositive. J is TRBJ2-6 and V is TRBV25-1; TRBD1 agrees at 8 bases. For the CDR3, the DNA is TGTGCCAGCAGTGAATGGGGCAGGGGGCACTCTGGGGCCAACGTCCTGACTTTC. Its translation: CASSEWGRGHSGANVLTF.